The rows below give T cell receptor beta chains drawn from one sample of a study of T cell responses to AZD1222 COVID-19 vaccine. The protocol was immunoSEQ multiplex PCR, while the TCRdb copy is restricted to in-frame clones and leaves out a portion. The table lists roughly 83,000 clones, 86% of them singletons. Sequencing used peripheral blood, obtained on day 0 of AZD1222 vaccination. These receptors came from an adult in good health. CDR3s include the opening cysteine and the closing phenylalanine or tryptophan. Each record gives: D gene, J gene, CDR3 length, clone size, V gene, CDR3 DNA, CDR3 protein. A D gene is named only where the DNA matches it firmly. Clone size is shown for a subset of rows, as once, few, many or a class of expanded clone.

>TRBD2|TRBJ2-2|16|NA|TRBV7-2
TGTGCCAGCAGCTCAGGACTAGCGGGGGGCACCGGGGAGCTGTTTTTT
CASSSGLAGGTGELFF
>NA|TRBJ1-2|16|NA|TRBV28
TGTGCCAGCAGTTTTTGGGGGTTCGACAGTCTGGACCGCTACACCTTC
CASSFWGFDSLDRYTF
>NA|TRBJ2-7|14|NA|TRBV7-2
TGTGCCAGCAGCTTCCCCACACGTTCCTACGAGCAGTACTTC
CASSFPTRSYEQYF
>NA|TRBJ2-5|13|NA|TRBV18
TGTGCCAGCTCGAAGGGGACCCAAGAGACCCAGTACTTC
CASSKGTQETQYF
>NA|TRBJ1-2|15|NA|TRBV6-5
TGTGCCAGCACCTCTTCCGGGACTTCTAACTATGGCTACACCTTC
CASTSSGTSNYGYTF
>TRBD1|TRBJ2-3|16|NA|TRBV14
TGTGCCAGCAGCCAAGCCCGGGACAGGTTCACAGATACGCAGTATTTT
CASSQARDRFTDTQYF
>TRBD2|TRBJ2-7|15|NA|TRBV15
TGTGCCACCAGCAGAGAGTCGGGGGGCTCCTACGAGCAGTACTTC
CATSRESGGSYEQYF
>NA|TRBJ2-1|14|NA|TRBV6-6
TGTGCCAGCCACCCCAGGGGTTCCTACAATGAGCAGTTCTTC
CASHPRGSYNEQFF
>NA|TRBJ2-2|13|NA|TRBV3-1/TRBV3-2
TGTGCCAGCAGCGACCTGGACACCGGGGAGCTGTTTTTT
CASSDLDTGELFF
>TRBD2|TRBJ2-7|14|few|TRBV9
TGTGCCAGCAGCGTAGGGGGACTAGACTACGAGCAGTACTTC
CASSVGGLDYEQYF
>NA|TRBJ1-2|11|NA|TRBV12-3/TRBV12-4
TGTGCCAGCAGTTTTCAATATGGCTACACCTTC
CASSFQYGYTF
>NA|TRBJ2-1|20|NA|TRBV9
TGTGCCAGCAGCGTAACATATGGGAGAGACTCAGGGACACGGTACAATGAGCAGTTCTTC
CASSVTYGRDSGTRYNEQFF
>NA|TRBJ1-6|14|medium-sized|TRBV2
TGTGCCAGCAGTGCTCGGCAGTCTAATTCACCCCTCCACTTT
CASSARQSNSPLHF
>TRBD2|TRBJ2-5|15|NA|TRBV9
TGTGCCAGCAGCGCTCTAGCGGGGGAGGAGCAGACCCAGTACTTC
CASSALAGEEQTQYF
>NA|TRBJ2-3|16|NA|TRBV10-1
TGCGCCAGCAGTGGTCAGGGCCGGGGAGGCACAGATACGCAGTATTTT
CASSGQGRGGTDTQYF
>NA|TRBJ1-1|14|NA|TRBV11-2
TGTGCCAGCAGTAGTATACGGGGGCACGCTGAAGCTTTCTTT
CASSSIRGHAEAFF
>NA|TRBJ1-1|14|NA|TRBV5-8
TGTGCCAGCAGCTTGGTGCGGGTTAACACTGAAGCTTTCTTT
CASSLVRVNTEAFF
>NA|TRBJ1-1|13|NA|TRBV5-4
TGTGCCAGGGGGACTCCGGAAAGGGGTTGGGCTTTCTTT
CARGTPERGWAFF
>NA|TRBJ1-1|13|NA|TRBV3-1/TRBV3-2
TGTGCCAGCAGCCAAGATCGGGGTCGATGGGCTTTCTTT
CASSQDRGRWAFF
>NA|TRBJ2-7|17|NA|TRBV7-2
TGTGCCAGCAGCTTAGCGGTGGCGGGGCTAATATCCTACGAGCAGTACTTC
CASSLAVAGLISYEQYF
>TRBD2|TRBJ2-2|15|NA|TRBV28
TGTGCCAGCAGACCTACTAGCGGGAACACCGGGGAGCTGTTTTTT
CASRPTSGNTGELFF
>NA|TRBJ1-1|14|few|TRBV7-8
TGTGCCAGCAGCTTCTCTTCTAGAAACACTGAAGCTTTCTTT
CASSFSSRNTEAFF
>NA|TRBJ1-6|13|NA|TRBV10-1
TGCGCCAGCCAGAACTCCTATAATTCACCCCTCCACTTT
CASQNSYNSPLHF
>NA|TRBJ2-5|15|NA|TRBV7-9
TGTGCCAGCAGCTCGACAAATATGGGTTTCGAGACCCAGTACTTC
CASSSTNMGFETQYF
>TRBD1|TRBJ1-3|14|NA|TRBV30
TGTGCCTGGAGTGCCCGGACAGGGGGAAACACCATATATTTT
CAWSARTGGNTIYF
>NA|TRBJ2-7|14|NA|TRBV7-9
TGTGCCAGCAGCTTAGGACTAGGCACCTACGAGCAGTACTTC
CASSLGLGTYEQYF
>TRBD1|TRBJ1-1|16|NA|TRBV3-1/TRBV3-2
TGTGCCAGCAGCCAAGAATGGGACAGGGGGGGGTCTGAAGCTTTCTTT
CASSQEWDRGGSEAFF
>NA|TRBJ1-5|15|NA|TRBV6-1
TGTGCCAGCAGTGAAAGGTGGGGAGACAATCAGCCCCAGCATTTT
CASSERWGDNQPQHF
>NA|TRBJ2-2|14|NA|TRBV4-2
TGTGCCAGCAGCCTCCCCGGGACCACCGGGGAGCTGTTTTTT
CASSLPGTTGELFF
>TRBD1|TRBJ1-1|15|NA|TRBV28
TGTGCCAGCAGTCCTCGGACAGGGGTAGGCACTGAAGCTTTCTTT
CASSPRTGVGTEAFF
>NA|TRBJ1-4|17|NA|TRBV7-3
TGTGCCAGCACCCTACGCGGGGTACAGGGCCTTAATGAAAAACTGTTTTTT
CASTLRGVQGLNEKLFF
>TRBD2|TRBJ2-1|15|NA|TRBV10-3
TGTGCCATCAACTTAGCGGGAGGGGGGCTCAATGAGCAGTTCTTC
CAINLAGGGLNEQFF
>TRBD1|TRBJ1-5|14|once|TRBV19
TGTGCCAGTAGTATCCAGACAGGGAATCAGCCCCAGCATTTT
CASSIQTGNQPQHF
>NA|TRBJ1-4|16|NA|TRBV7-6
TGTGCCAGCAGCATGGACCCCTGGACACCGAATGAAAAACTGTTTTTT
CASSMDPWTPNEKLFF
>NA|TRBJ2-1|12|few|TRBV21-1
TGTGCCAGCAGCAAAGGGTGGTATGAGCAGTTCTTC
CASSKGWYEQFF
>NA|TRBJ2-6|12|NA|TRBV11-3
TGTGCCAGCTCGGCGGACGGCCGCGTCCCGACTTTC
CASSADGRVPTF
>TRBD2|TRBJ2-1|15|NA|TRBV11-2
TGTGCCAGCAGCTTAAAAGCGGGGGATTACAATGAGCAGTTCTTC
CASSLKAGDYNEQFF